This is a list of T cell receptor beta chains from one sample in a study of shared clonotypes between healthy human individuals. Generated by immunoSEQ multiplex PCR, the TCRdb table keeps only in-frame clones and is missing some. Here the sample spans around 1.9 million clones, just under 95% being singletons. Sequencing was performed on naive CD8+ T cells from PBMCs. Source of these receptors: a man aged 18 to 29 in good health. Some clones in this sample may be carry-over from other donors' samples. The CDR3 runs from the conserved cysteine through the conserved F or W. The order of the fields is CDR3 protein, CDR3 DNA, V gene, clone size, D gene, J gene. D genes are given only for firm matches. Only some rows state a clone size, as once, few, many or a class for expanded clones.

CDR3: CASSLGLAGELEQYF
DNA: TGTGCCAGCAGCTTAGGTCTAGCGGGAGAATTGGAGCAGTACTTC
V: TRBV7-6
size: -
D: TRBD2
J: TRBJ2-7

CDR3: CASSITGAPETQYF
DNA: TGTGCCAGTAGTATTACGGGGGCCCCAGAGACCCAGTACTTC
V: TRBV19
size: once
D: -
J: TRBJ2-5

CDR3: CASSPTLSVQQYF
DNA: TGTGCCAGCAGTCCTACCCTGAGTGTGCAGCAGTACTTC
V: TRBV28
size: -
D: -
J: TRBJ2-7

CDR3: CASHEAYFYQPQHF
DNA: TGTGCCAGCCACGAGGCCTACTTTTATCAGCCCCAGCATTTT
V: TRBV7-3
size: -
D: -
J: TRBJ1-5

CDR3: CASSPHRGRGNTEAFF
DNA: TGTGCCAGCAGCCCGCACAGGGGGCGGGGGAACACTGAAGCTTTCTTT
V: TRBV7-9
size: -
D: TRBD1
J: TRBJ1-1

CDR3: CASRTAGLVYNEQFF
DNA: TGTGCCAGCAGAACCGCGGGGCTGGTTTACAATGAGCAGTTCTTC
V: TRBV7-2
size: -
D: -
J: TRBJ2-1

CDR3: CASSSTATPYNEQFF
DNA: TGTGCCAGCAGTTCTACAGCTACCCCTTACAATGAGCAGTTCTTC
V: TRBV7-9
size: -
D: -
J: TRBJ2-1

CDR3: CAVAHRRESYEQYF
DNA: TGTGCCGTCGCCCATCGGAGGGAGTCCTACGAGCAGTACTTC
V: TRBV19
size: -
D: -
J: TRBJ2-7

CDR3: CASSKTGDGLNTEAFF
DNA: TGTGCCAGCAGCAAAACAGGGGACGGATTGAACACTGAAGCTTTCTTT
V: TRBV5-4
size: -
D: TRBD1
J: TRBJ1-1

CDR3: CASSVENLGQMNTEAFF
DNA: TGTGCCAGCAGCGTAGAAAACCTGGGACAAATGAACACTGAAGCTTTCTTT
V: TRBV9
size: -
D: -
J: TRBJ1-1

CDR3: CASSLTSSETQYF
DNA: TGTGCCAGCAGCTTAACCAGTTCAGAGACCCAGTACTTC
V: TRBV11-2
size: once
D: -
J: TRBJ2-5

CDR3: CASSPTAGTRFGEQYF
DNA: TGTGCCAGCAGCCCCACAGCCGGGACCCGTTTCGGCGAGCAGTACTTC
V: TRBV9
size: -
D: -
J: TRBJ2-7

CDR3: CASSPGGSWAYGYTF
DNA: TGTGCCAGCAGTCCCGGGGGGAGTTGGGCCTATGGCTACACCTTC
V: TRBV27
size: once
D: -
J: TRBJ1-2

CDR3: CASRVLRQGLAGELFF
DNA: TGTGCCAGCAGGGTACTGCGTCAGGGCCTGGCCGGGGAGCTGTTTTTT
V: TRBV5-8
size: -
D: -
J: TRBJ2-2

CDR3: CASSHQATNEKLFF
DNA: TGTGCCAGCAGCCACCAAGCAACTAATGAAAAACTGTTTTTT
V: TRBV27
size: -
D: -
J: TRBJ1-4

CDR3: CASSLTGTSGISSYEQYF
DNA: TGTGCCAGCAGTTTGACTGGGACTAGCGGGATATCCTCCTACGAGCAGTACTTC
V: TRBV27
size: -
D: TRBD2
J: TRBJ2-7

CDR3: CASTRGGQETQYF
DNA: TGTGCCAGCACACGAGGAGGGCAAGAGACCCAGTACTTC
V: TRBV27
size: -
D: -
J: TRBJ2-5

CDR3: CASSSRAWRGQPQHF
DNA: TGTGCCAGCAGCTCCCGAGCCTGGCGGGGTCAGCCCCAGCATTTT
V: TRBV27
size: -
D: -
J: TRBJ1-5

CDR3: CATSREAEQETQYF
DNA: TGTGCCACCAGCAGAGAAGCGGAACAAGAGACCCAGTACTTC
V: TRBV15
size: -
D: -
J: TRBJ2-5

CDR3: CASSFEGASYEQYF
DNA: TGTGCCAGCAGTTTTGAGGGGGCAAGCTACGAGCAGTACTTC
V: TRBV27
size: -
D: TRBD1
J: TRBJ2-7

CDR3: CASSKREMNTEAFF
DNA: TGTGCCAGCAGTAAGAGAGAGATGAACACTGAAGCTTTCTTT
V: TRBV27
size: -
D: -
J: TRBJ1-1

CDR3: CASRLRPGSWAETQYF
DNA: TGCGCCAGCAGACTCAGACCGGGGAGTTGGGCCGAGACCCAGTACTTC
V: TRBV4-1
size: -
D: -
J: TRBJ2-5

CDR3: CASSIMGQNTEAFF
DNA: TGTGCCAGTAGTATTATGGGCCAGAACACTGAAGCTTTCTTT
V: TRBV19
size: few
D: -
J: TRBJ1-1

CDR3: CASSLFFPGLDNEQFF
DNA: TGTGCCAGCAGCTTATTTTTCCCGGGACTAGACAATGAGCAGTTCTTC
V: TRBV7-6
size: -
D: TRBD2
J: TRBJ2-1

CDR3: CASSLFYYNEQFF
DNA: TGTGCCAGCAGTTTATTCTACTACAATGAGCAGTTCTTC
V: TRBV27
size: -
D: -
J: TRBJ2-1

CDR3: CASSRGLNQPQHF
DNA: TGTGCCAGCAGCCGGGGCCTTAATCAGCCCCAGCATTTT
V: TRBV27
size: -
D: -
J: TRBJ1-5

CDR3: CASSATTGKNTEAFF
DNA: TGTGCCAGCAGCGCAACGACAGGGAAGAACACTGAAGCTTTCTTT
V: TRBV7-9
size: -
D: TRBD1
J: TRBJ1-1

CDR3: CSAGQGGHEQFF
DNA: TGCAGCGCCGGACAGGGGGGCCATGAGCAGTTCTTC
V: TRBV29-1
size: -
D: TRBD1
J: TRBJ2-1

CDR3: CASSGGGLGETQYF
DNA: TGTGCCAGCAGCGGAGGGGGGCTCGGAGAGACCCAGTACTTC
V: TRBV9
size: -
D: -
J: TRBJ2-5

CDR3: CSIHGGTQVDEQYF
DNA: TGCAGCATCCACGGGGGTACCCAAGTGGACGAGCAGTACTTC
V: TRBV29-1
size: once
D: -
J: TRBJ2-7

CDR3: CASSADGTGELFF
DNA: TGTGCCAGCAGCGCCGACGGCACCGGGGAGCTGTTTTTT
V: TRBV9
size: -
D: -
J: TRBJ2-2

CDR3: CASSLLSGSVDEQFF
DNA: TGTGCCAGCAGTTTGCTTAGCGGGAGTGTTGATGAGCAGTTCTTC
V: TRBV6-6
size: once
D: TRBD2
J: TRBJ2-1

CDR3: CASSGTSVTYEQYF
DNA: TGCGCCAGCAGTGGGACTAGCGTTACCTACGAGCAGTACTTC
V: TRBV10-2
size: once
D: TRBD2
J: TRBJ2-7

CDR3: CASSISGFRTSGRVHEQYF
DNA: TGTGCCAGTAGTATTTCGGGTTTTCGGACTAGCGGGAGAGTCCACGAGCAGTACTTC
V: TRBV19
size: -
D: TRBD2
J: TRBJ2-7

CDR3: CASSPSPSNTEAFF
DNA: TGTGCCAGCAGTCCCAGCCCTTCGAACACTGAAGCTTTCTTT
V: TRBV28
size: -
D: -
J: TRBJ1-1

CDR3: CASSIRGTGELFF
DNA: TGTGCCAGTAGTATTAGGGGAACCGGGGAGCTGTTTTTT
V: TRBV19
size: once
D: -
J: TRBJ2-2

CDR3: CASSLGGVLTF
DNA: TGTGCCAGCAGCCTAGGTGGCGTCCTGACTTTC
V: TRBV13
size: -
D: -
J: TRBJ2-6

CDR3: CATGDRENEKLFF
DNA: TGTGCCACCGGCGACAGGGAAAATGAAAAACTGTTTTTT
V: TRBV7-9
size: -
D: TRBD1
J: TRBJ1-4

CDR3: CASSGGGGTEAFF
DNA: TGTGCCAGCAGTGGTGGAGGGGGCACTGAAGCTTTCTTT
V: TRBV9
size: -
D: -
J: TRBJ1-1

CDR3: CASSFFQGSEQYF
DNA: TGTGCCAGCAGTTTTTTTCAGGGCTCCGAGCAGTACTTC
V: TRBV27
size: few
D: -
J: TRBJ2-7

CDR3: CASGDRVNYGYTF
DNA: TGTGCCAGCGGGGACAGGGTTAACTATGGCTACACCTTC
V: TRBV6-6
size: once
D: TRBD1
J: TRBJ1-2

CDR3: CASSLFGTGRNTIYF
DNA: TGTGCCAGCAGCTTGTTCGGGACAGGAAGAAACACCATATATTTT
V: TRBV9
size: -
D: TRBD1
J: TRBJ1-3

CDR3: CASSTLAGTLYEQYF
DNA: TGTGCCAGTAGTACGTTAGCGGGTACCCTCTACGAGCAGTACTTC
V: TRBV19
size: -
D: TRBD2
J: TRBJ2-7

CDR3: CASSIALPGEQFF
DNA: TGTGCCAGTAGTATAGCTCTACCGGGTGAGCAGTTCTTC
V: TRBV19
size: -
D: -
J: TRBJ2-1

CDR3: CASSLYTRGRDEKLFF
DNA: TGTGCCAGCAGCCTTTACACCAGGGGAAGGGATGAAAAACTGTTTTTT
V: TRBV11-2
size: once
D: -
J: TRBJ1-4